The 9 T cell receptor beta chains reported below all come from one sample, sequenced in a study of CD8 T cell repertoires and HIV-1 epitope variants. The assay was immunoSEQ multiplex PCR, and TCRdb's table has in-frame clones only and misses some. The repertoire includes about 7,100 clones, roughly 65% of them detected once, and roughly 41% sits in the top ten. Their recognized antigens are unknown. What was sequenced was cultured CD8+ T cells derived from PBMCs. Every receptor here comes from a male donor with HIV.

The V call is TRBV5-6, the J call TRBJ1-1; D gene ambiguous. This CDR3 contains 14 residues. The ends were cut back, 2 bases at V and 2 bases at J, with 10 bases in the middle. Per germline, CDR1 SGHDT and CDR2 YYEEEE. The CDR3 loop reads CASSFRGLNTEAFF. The DNA for the CDR3 is TGTGCCAGCAGCTTTAGAGGGCTAAACACTGAAGCTTTCTTT.

This clone was counted a few times. The chain uses TRBV28 and TRBJ2-1; a possible D gene is TRBD2 (6 bases). Trimming pared 8 bases from V and 8 bases from J, leaving 16 bases between. This CDR3 region has 13 residues. Per germline, CDR1 MDHEN and CDR2 SYDVKM. CDR3 nucleotide sequence: TGTGCCAGCCTGACTACTAGCAAGGATGAGCAGTTCTTC. Protein product: CASLTTSKDEQFF.

This chain links TRBV5-4 with TRBJ2-1; a possible D gene is TRBD2 (7 bases). V was cut by 2 bases and J by 3 bases, with 18 bases left in between. The germline gives CDR1 SGHNT, CDR2 YYREEE (reference sequence). CDR3 length equals 17 residues. In DNA, the CDR3 is TGTGCCAGCAGCTTAGAGGGGAGGGGGGAAAACTACAATGAGCAGTTCTTC. It codes for CASSLEGRGENYNEQFF.

This chain joins TRBV7-9 and TRBJ1-1, with 12 nucleotides matching TRBD1. The CDR3 has 15 amino acids. Germline V lookup: CDR1 SEHNR, CDR2 FQNEAQ (reference sequence). V was clipped by 7 bases and J by 4 bases; unmatched bases: 7. This chain's CDR3 is CASTTGTGGLTEAFF. The CDR3 region has the DNA TGTGCCAGCACCACCGGGACAGGGGGCCTCACTGAAGCTTTCTTT.

This clone was recorded only once. The chain joins TRBV5-4 to TRBJ1-2; a possible D gene is TRBD1 (5 bases). Trimming pared 5 bases from V and 5 bases from J, leaving 19 bases between. Germline V CDR1 and CDR2: SGHNT, YYREEE (reference sequence). This CDR3 contains 15 residues. CDR3 residues: CASSLRPLGGYGYTF. The CDR3 DNA reads as TGTGCCAGCAGTCTTCGTCCACTTGGGGGTTATGGCTACACCTTC.

This clone has just one count. V and J are TRBV29-1 and TRBJ2-2; TRBD2 might be the D (6 bases). Germline CDR1 reads SQVTM; CDR2 reads ANQGSEA. V was clipped by 5 bases and J by 6 bases, with 10 bases between them. The CDR3 has 12 amino acids. This chain's CDR3 is CSVPEGAGELFF. The CDR3 DNA follows: TGCAGCGTTCCGGAGGGAGCCGGGGAGCTGTTTTTT.

This clone has only a few counts. The rearrangement links TRBV14 to TRBJ1-1; maybe TRBD1 (5 bases). Germline loops: CDR1 SGHDN, CDR2 FVKESK. With 1 base removed from V and 9 bases from J, the gap between germline ends came to 12 bases. This CDR3 comprises 13 residues. The CDR3 loop reads CASSQGQGTKAFF. The DNA for the CDR3 is TGTGCCAGCAGCCAAGGTCAGGGAACAAAAGCTTTCTTT.

Remarks on this clone: A read error may account for a junction end that differs from germline. The chain recombines TRBV7-7 with TRBJ2-1; D might be TRBD2 (5 bases). This CDR3 has 13 amino acids. CDR1 and CDR2 from the germline V gene are SSHAT and FNYEAQ (reference sequence). This CDR3 is CASSLGMGWEQFF. As DNA, the CDR3 is TGTGCTAGCAGCCTCGGGATGGGCTGGGAGCAGTTCTTC.

The chain couples TRBV7-8 to TRBJ1-2; D ambiguous. The germline gives CDR1 SGHVS, CDR2 FQNEAQ. The CDR3 consists of 14 residues. V was trimmed by 5 bases and J by 3 bases, leaving 13 bases between them. The CDR3 sequence is CASSPFRGDYGYTF. The CDR3 DNA reads TGTGCCAGCAGCCCCTTCAGAGGAGACTATGGCTACACCTTC.